A selection of T cell receptor beta chains follows, all from one sample in a study of neoadjuvant anti-PD-1 for oral cavity cancer. Clones were read by immunoSEQ multiplex PCR, and TCRdb kept only the in-frame ones, dropping some. The table records over 65,000 clones, roughly 90% of them present only once. The starting material was PBMCs, obtained after nivolumab (anti-PD-1) treatment. These receptors were obtained from a person aged 35-79 years with oral cavity squamous cell carcinoma. Both conserved end residues are trimmed from each CDR3. The D gene is left open where the match is weak.

J,D,V,length,CDR3
TRBJ1-2,.,TRBV19,11,ASRLRQSYGYT
TRBJ2-7,.,TRBV19,12,ASSIKPDRGEQY
TRBJ2-5,.,TRBV4-2,13,ASSQGGAGQETQY
TRBJ1-2,.,TRBV25-1,12,ASSEYSERDGYT
TRBJ2-7,.,TRBV7-6,11,ASSLVRDREQY
TRBJ2-3,.,TRBV5-1,13,ASSLAAGVTDTQY
TRBJ1-3,.,TRBV11-2,14,ASSLGVRASGNTIY
TRBJ2-1,.,TRBV29-1,10,SVEDRYNEQF
TRBJ1-1,TRBD1,TRBV4-1,13,ASSHVQGGGTEAF
TRBJ1-2,.,TRBV9,11,ASTLGGDYGYT
TRBJ1-1,TRBD1,TRBV7-9,14,ASSPLLGGQGTEAF
TRBJ2-5,TRBD2,TRBV30,13,AWSGLAGVGETQY
TRBJ1-1,.,TRBV19,15,ASSDIIRRTSNTEAF
TRBJ2-5,TRBD1,TRBV10-3,14,AISESSQGASETQY
TRBJ2-7,TRBD2,TRBV27,12,ASRLAGGVNEQY
TRBJ2-1,TRBD1,TRBV5-6,12,ASSFGTGYNEQF
TRBJ1-2,.,TRBV7-2,9,ASSPSRGYT
TRBJ2-5,TRBD2,TRBV12-5,11,ASGRSGVETQY
TRBJ2-1,.,TRBV27,12,ASSFASARNEQF
TRBJ1-4,TRBD1,TRBV7-9,13,ASGDRDSNLEKLF
TRBJ1-2,.,TRBV5-4,13,ASSFPEVANYGYT
TRBJ2-3,.,TRBV30,12,AWSVLGGSGTQY
TRBJ2-2,TRBD1,TRBV12-5,14,ASGPRAGGWTGELF
TRBJ1-2,.,TRBV28,12,ASSLWGPNYGYT
TRBJ2-1,.,TRBV7-8,10,ASSLGDSYQF
TRBJ2-7,.,TRBV5-8,15,ASSLTGFGRSSYEQY
TRBJ1-2,TRBD1,TRBV28,11,ASSYDRGGGYT
TRBJ2-3,TRBD2,TRBV5-6,14,ASSLLAGARTDTQY
TRBJ2-2,TRBD2,TRBV4-1,14,ASSQALREATGELF